The entry that follows covers one T cell receptor beta chain sequence. Its specificity is unknown. These data are taken from a study of shared clonotypes between healthy human individuals. About the study: Those who served as donors were a couple of women and a few men between the ages of 18 and 49. CD4 naive cells filled three plates per donor, CD4 memory three, CD8 naive two and CD8 memory one. General observations from the study: Rarefaction gave evidence that sorted-subset sequencing remained incomplete despite large depth.

Data came from immunoSEQ multiplex PCR; TCRdb stores just in-frame clones and leaves some out. This sample carries around 1,100,000 clones, approximately 80% of them seen once, and the ten largest clones take 0.89%. The germline V gene has CDR1 KGHSH and CDR2 LQKENI. This CDR3 is built from 14 residues. The V segment lost 3 bases and the J segment 3 bases; nucleotides outside the gene matches: 1. This rearrangement joins TRBV18 to TRBJ1-4, with TRBD1 identical over 7 bases. Sequencing was performed on memory CD4+ T cells from PBMCs. Subset here: CD45RA-negative fraction. The receptor was isolated from a man between 18 and 35 years old in good health. Some clones in this sample may be carry-over from other donors' samples. Here the CDR3 reads CASSPGQPNEKLFF. For the CDR3, the DNA is TGTGCCAGCTCACCGGGACAGCCTAATGAAAAACTGTTTTTT.